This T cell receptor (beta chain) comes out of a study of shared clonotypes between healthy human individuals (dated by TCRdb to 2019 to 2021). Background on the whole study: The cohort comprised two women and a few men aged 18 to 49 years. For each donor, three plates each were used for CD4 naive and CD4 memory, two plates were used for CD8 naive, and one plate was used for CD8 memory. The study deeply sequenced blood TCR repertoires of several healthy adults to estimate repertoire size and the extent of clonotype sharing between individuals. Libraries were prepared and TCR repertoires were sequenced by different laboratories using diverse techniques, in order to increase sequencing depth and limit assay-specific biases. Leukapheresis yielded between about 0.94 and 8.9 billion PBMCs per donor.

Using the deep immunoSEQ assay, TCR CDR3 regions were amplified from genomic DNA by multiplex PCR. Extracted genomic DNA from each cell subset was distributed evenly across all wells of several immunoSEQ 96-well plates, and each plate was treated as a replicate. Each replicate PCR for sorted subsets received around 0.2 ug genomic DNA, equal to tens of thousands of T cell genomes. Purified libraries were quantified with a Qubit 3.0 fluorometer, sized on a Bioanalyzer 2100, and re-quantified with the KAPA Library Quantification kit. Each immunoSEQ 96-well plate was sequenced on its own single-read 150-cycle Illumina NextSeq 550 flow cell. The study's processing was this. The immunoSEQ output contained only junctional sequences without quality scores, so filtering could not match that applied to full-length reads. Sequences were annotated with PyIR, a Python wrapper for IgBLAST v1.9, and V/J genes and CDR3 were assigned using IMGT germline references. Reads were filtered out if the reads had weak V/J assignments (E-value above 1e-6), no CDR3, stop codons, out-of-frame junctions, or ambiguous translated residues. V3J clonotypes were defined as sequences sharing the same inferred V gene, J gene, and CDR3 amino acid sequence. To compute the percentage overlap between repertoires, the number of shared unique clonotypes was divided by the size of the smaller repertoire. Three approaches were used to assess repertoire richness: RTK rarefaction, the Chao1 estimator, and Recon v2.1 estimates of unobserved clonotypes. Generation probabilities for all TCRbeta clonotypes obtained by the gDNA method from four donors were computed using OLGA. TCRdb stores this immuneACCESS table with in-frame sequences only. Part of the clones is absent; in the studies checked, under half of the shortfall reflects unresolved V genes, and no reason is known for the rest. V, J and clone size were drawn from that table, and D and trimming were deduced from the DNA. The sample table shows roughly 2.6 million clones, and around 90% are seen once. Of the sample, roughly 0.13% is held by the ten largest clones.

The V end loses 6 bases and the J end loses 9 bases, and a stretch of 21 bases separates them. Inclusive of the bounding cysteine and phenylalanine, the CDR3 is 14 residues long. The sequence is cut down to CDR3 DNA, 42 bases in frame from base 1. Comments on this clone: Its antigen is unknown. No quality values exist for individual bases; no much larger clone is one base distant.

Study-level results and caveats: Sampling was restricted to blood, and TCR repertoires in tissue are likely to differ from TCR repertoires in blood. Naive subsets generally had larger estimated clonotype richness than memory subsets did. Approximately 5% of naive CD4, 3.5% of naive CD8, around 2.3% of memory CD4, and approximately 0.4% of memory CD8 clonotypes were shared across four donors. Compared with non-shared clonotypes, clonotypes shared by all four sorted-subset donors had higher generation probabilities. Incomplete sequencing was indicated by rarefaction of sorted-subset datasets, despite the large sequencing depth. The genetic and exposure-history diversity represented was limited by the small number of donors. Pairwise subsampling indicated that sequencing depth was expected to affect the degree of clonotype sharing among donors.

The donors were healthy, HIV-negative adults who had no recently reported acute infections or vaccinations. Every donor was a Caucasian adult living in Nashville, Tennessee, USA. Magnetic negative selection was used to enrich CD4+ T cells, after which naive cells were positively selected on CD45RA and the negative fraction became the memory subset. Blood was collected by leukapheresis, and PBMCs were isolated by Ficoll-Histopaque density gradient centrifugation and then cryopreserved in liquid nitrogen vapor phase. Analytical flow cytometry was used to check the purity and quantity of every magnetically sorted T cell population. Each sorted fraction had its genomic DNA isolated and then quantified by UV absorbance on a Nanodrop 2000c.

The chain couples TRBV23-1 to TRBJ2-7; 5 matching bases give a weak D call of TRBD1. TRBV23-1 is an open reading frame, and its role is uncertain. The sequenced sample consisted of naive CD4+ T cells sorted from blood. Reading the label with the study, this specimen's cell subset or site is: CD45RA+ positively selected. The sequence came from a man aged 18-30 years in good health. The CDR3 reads CASSPTTLCQGQYF. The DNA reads TGCGCCAGCAGCCCTACAACACTATGCCAGGGGCAGTACTTC.